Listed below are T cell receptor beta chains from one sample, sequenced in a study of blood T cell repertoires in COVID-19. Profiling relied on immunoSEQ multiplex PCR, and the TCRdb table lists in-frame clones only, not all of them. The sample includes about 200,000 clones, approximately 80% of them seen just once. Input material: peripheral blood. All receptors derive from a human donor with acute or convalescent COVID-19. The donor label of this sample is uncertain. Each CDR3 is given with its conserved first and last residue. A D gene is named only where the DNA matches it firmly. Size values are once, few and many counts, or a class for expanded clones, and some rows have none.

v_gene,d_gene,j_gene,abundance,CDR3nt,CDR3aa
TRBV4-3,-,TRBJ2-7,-,TGCGCCAGCAGCCAGACGGGACATGGAAGTTACGAGCAGTACTTC,CASSQTGHGSYEQYF
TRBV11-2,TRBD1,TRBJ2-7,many,TGTGCCAGCAGCCAGGGACAGTTGGGCGAGCAGTACTTC,CASSQGQLGEQYF
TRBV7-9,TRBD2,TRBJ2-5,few,TGTGCCAGCAGCTTAGCCCCGCTAGCGGGAGGGCCGAAGACCCAGTACTTC,CASSLAPLAGGPKTQYF
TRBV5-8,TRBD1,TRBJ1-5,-,TGTGCCAGCATAACGGACAGGGATCAGCCCCAGCATTTT,CASITDRDQPQHF
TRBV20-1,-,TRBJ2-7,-,TGCAGTGCTACAGGGGTCGAGCAGTACTTC,CSATGVEQYF
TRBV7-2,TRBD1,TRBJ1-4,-,TGTGCCAGCAGCTTACAGTTGGGACAGGGCAGTGAAAAACTGTTTTTT,CASSLQLGQGSEKLFF
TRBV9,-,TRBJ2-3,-,TGTGCCAGCAGCGTAGGGAGAGGGAGCACAGATACGCAGTATTTT,CASSVGRGSTDTQYF
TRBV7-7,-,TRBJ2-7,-,TGTGCCAGCAGCTTAGCTGAGCGGGCCGAGCAGTACTTC,CASSLAERAEQYF
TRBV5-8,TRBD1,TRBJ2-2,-,TGTGCCAGCAGTCTACAGGGGATTAACACCGGGGAGCTGTTTTTT,CASSLQGINTGELFF
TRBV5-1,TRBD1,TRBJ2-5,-,TGCGCCAGCAGCCAATCCGGGACAGGGAGTGAGACCCAGTACTTC,CASSQSGTGSETQYF
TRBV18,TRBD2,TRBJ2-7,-,TGTGCCAGCTCCTTTGCGGGGGGCATCTACGAGCAGTACTTC,CASSFAGGIYEQYF
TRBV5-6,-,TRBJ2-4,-,TGTGCCAGCAGCTCGGGATTAACCGCCAAAAACATTCAGTACTTC,CASSSGLTAKNIQYF
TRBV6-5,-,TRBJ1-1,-,TGTGCCAGCAGTTACCAGGCCATGAACACTGAAGCTTTCTTT,CASSYQAMNTEAFF
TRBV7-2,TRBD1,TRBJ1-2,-,TGTGCCAGCAGCCTTGGACAGGGCAGTGCCTATGGCTACACCTTC,CASSLGQGSAYGYTF
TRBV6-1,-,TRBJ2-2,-,TGTGCCAGCAGTGAATACAGGGCGAACACCGGGGAGCTGTTTTTT,CASSEYRANTGELFF
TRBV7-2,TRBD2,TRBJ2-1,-,TGTGCCAGCAGCACACCGACTAGCGGGAGTAATGAGCAGTTCTTC,CASSTPTSGSNEQFF
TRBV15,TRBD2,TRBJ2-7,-,TGTGCCACCAGCAGAGCCCTAGCGGTCTACGAGCAGTACTTC,CATSRALAVYEQYF
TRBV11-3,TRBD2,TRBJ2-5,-,TGTGCCAGCAGCCGACTAGCGGGAGACACCCAGTACTTC,CASSRLAGDTQYF
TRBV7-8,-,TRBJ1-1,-,TGTGCCAGCAGCTTAGCTGGGACACGGAGTGAAGCTTTCTTT,CASSLAGTRSEAFF
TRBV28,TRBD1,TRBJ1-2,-,TGTGCCAGCAGTTCCGGGACAGGGACTTTCACCTTC,CASSSGTGTFTF
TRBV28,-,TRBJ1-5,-,TGTGCCAGCAGTTTTTCGGGGAACAATCAGCCCCAGCATTTT,CASSFSGNNQPQHF
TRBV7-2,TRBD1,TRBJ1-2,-,TGTGCCAGCAGCTTAATTTTCCAACCGACAGGGGGCGGCTACACCTTC,CASSLIFQPTGGGYTF
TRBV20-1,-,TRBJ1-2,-,TGCAGTGCTCGGAGGGAGACTGGCTACACCTTC,CSARRETGYTF
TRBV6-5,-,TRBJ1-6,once,TGTGCCAGCAGGCAGGAGGGGTATTCACCCCTCCACTTT,CASRQEGYSPLHF
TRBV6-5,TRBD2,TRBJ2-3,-,TGTGCCAGCAGGTCCGGGACTAGCGCAGCAGATACGCAGTATTTT,CASRSGTSAADTQYF
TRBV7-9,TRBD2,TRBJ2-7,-,TGTGCCAGCAGCACCGGGACTAACTACGAGCAGTACTTC,CASSTGTNYEQYF
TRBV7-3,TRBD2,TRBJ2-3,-,TGTGCCAGCAGCTCCGGGACTAGCGCAGATACGCAGTATTTT,CASSSGTSADTQYF
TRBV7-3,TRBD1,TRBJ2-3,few,TGTGCCAGCAGCTACCGGGACAGCCATACGCAGTATTTT,CASSYRDSHTQYF
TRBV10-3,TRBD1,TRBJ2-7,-,TGTGCCATCGGGACAGGGTACGAGCAGTACTTC,CAIGTGYEQYF
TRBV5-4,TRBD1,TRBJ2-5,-,TGTGCCAGCAGCTTTGAGAAGACAGGGGGGAGAGAGACCCAGTACTTC,CASSFEKTGGRETQYF
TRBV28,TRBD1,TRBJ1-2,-,TGTGCCAGCAGCCCACAGGGGCTGCGGGGCTACACCTTC,CASSPQGLRGYTF
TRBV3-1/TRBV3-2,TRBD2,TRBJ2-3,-,TGTGCCAGCAGCCTGACTAGCGGGAGAAGCACAGATACGCAGTATTTT,CASSLTSGRSTDTQYF
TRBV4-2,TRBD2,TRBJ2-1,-,TGTGCCAGCAGCCAAGGGACTAGCGACTACAATGAGCAGTTCTTC,CASSQGTSDYNEQFF
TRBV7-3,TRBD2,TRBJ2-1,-,TGTGCCAGCAGTTTAGCGGGAGGGCAGGGGCATGAGCAGTTCTTC,CASSLAGGQGHEQFF
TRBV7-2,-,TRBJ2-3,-,TGTGCCAGCAGCTTGAGACGAGGGCTGAGCACAGATACGCAGTATTTT,CASSLRRGLSTDTQYF
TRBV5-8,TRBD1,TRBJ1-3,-,TGTGCCAGCAGCTTCGGGGACAGTGGAAACACCATATATTTT,CASSFGDSGNTIYF
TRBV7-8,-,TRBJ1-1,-,TGTGCCAGCAGCCCAGGGGACGAAGCTTTCTTT,CASSPGDEAFF
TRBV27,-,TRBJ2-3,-,TGTGCCAGCAGTTTAGGGCGGGGTGTCACAGATACGCAGTATTTT,CASSLGRGVTDTQYF
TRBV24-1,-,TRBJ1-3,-,TGTGCCACCAGTGACAGTGACATCTCTGGAAACACCATATATTTT,CATSDSDISGNTIYF
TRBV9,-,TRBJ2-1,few,TGTGCCAGCAGCGTAGAGGGGTCACGACACAATGAGCAGTTCTTC,CASSVEGSRHNEQFF
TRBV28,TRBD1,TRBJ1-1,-,TGTGCCAGCAGTTCCCCCGGGACAGGGGGAAAAGAAGCTTTCTTT,CASSSPGTGGKEAFF
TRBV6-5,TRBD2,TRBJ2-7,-,TGTGCCAGCAGCCGACTAGCGGGAGTCTACGAGCAGTACTTC,CASSRLAGVYEQYF
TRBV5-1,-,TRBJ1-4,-,TGCGCCAGCAGCTTAGGATCAGGGGTGGGAGAAAAACTGTTTTTT,CASSLGSGVGEKLFF
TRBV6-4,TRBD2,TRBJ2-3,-,TGTGCCAGCAGCGTAGGGACTAGCGGCACAGATACGCAGTATTTT,CASSVGTSGTDTQYF
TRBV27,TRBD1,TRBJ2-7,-,TGTGCCAGCAGGGGACAGGGAACCCCCTCCTACGAGCAGTACTTC,CASRGQGTPSYEQYF
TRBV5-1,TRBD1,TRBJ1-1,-,TGCGCCAGCAGTCGGGACAGCCTTATGAACACTGAAGCTTTCTTT,CASSRDSLMNTEAFF
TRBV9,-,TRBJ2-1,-,TGTGCCAGCAGCGTAGGACTAGAAAATGAGCAGTTCTTC,CASSVGLENEQFF
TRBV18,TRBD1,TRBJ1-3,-,TGTGCCAGCTCAAACAGGGGGGACACCATATATTTT,CASSNRGDTIYF
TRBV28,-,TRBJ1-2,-,TGTGCCAGCACCTTGGACAGTTTTAACGGCTACACCTTC,CASTLDSFNGYTF
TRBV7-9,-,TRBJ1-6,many,TGTGCCAGCAGCCCCCTGAGGCAGGACACTCGCCTCCACTTT,CASSPLRQDTRLHF
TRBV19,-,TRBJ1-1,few,TGTGCCAGTAGTATGAATCCCGGAGTGTTTGAAGCTTTCTTT,CASSMNPGVFEAFF
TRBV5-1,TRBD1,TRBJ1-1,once,TGCGCCAGCAGCCCGGTGGCCCCCTTGACAGGGGTGACTGAAGCTTTCTTT,CASSPVAPLTGVTEAFF
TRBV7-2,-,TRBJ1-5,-,TGTGCCAGCAGCTTGGCCGTCCTTAATCAGCCCCAGCATTTT,CASSLAVLNQPQHF
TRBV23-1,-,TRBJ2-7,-,TGCGCCAGCAGTCAATTTCGCCAGGTACTTCCCTACGAGCAGTACTTC,CASSQFRQVLPYEQYF
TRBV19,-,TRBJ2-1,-,TGTGCCAGTAGTGCCCGGGACACGGGAAGGGAGCAGTTCTTC,CASSARDTGREQFF